What follows are 14 T cell receptor beta chains derived from one specimen sequenced in a study of yellow fever vaccine responses in identical twins. TCRdb reprocessed the RT-PCR reads via MiXCR and lists one record per CDR3 protein. The table includes around 33,000 distinct CDR3 sequences, roughly three fifths detected once. Sample: T cells from blood (PBMCs), unsorted or a sorted subset (not recorded which), taken before or after yellow fever vaccination (not recorded which). These TCRs come from a young woman who received the yellow fever vaccine.

CDR3 nucleotides: TGTGCCAGCAGCCAACTTTTCGGGAGGGCCCCCCAAGAGACCCAGTACTTC. Translating it yields CASSQLFGRAPQETQYF. The chain is built from TRBV3-1 and TRBJ2-5; TRBD2 matches at 8 bases. The J segment lost 1 base and the V segment lost 2 bases, leaving 9 bases of the junction unmatched. The CDR3 consists of 17 residues. In germline, CDR1 is LGHDT, CDR2 YNNKEL (reference sequence).

The chain has TRBV6-1 and TRBJ1-1, with a tentative D call TRBD1 (6 bases). Germline values: CDR1 MNHNS, CDR2 SASEGT. V lost 10 bases and J lost 3, with 15 bases in between. This CDR3 spans 13 amino acids. In DNA form, the CDR3 reads TGTGCCACTACCAGGGGAAGGGACACTGAAGCTTTCTTT. This sequence encodes CATTRGRDTEAFF.

This clonotype was recorded a few times. The chain links TRBV20-1 to TRBJ2-7; no clear D gene. The CDR3 has 12 amino acids. V was cut by 0 bases and J by 5 bases, with 8 bases left in between. Germline CDR1 reads DFQATT; CDR2 reads SNEGSKA (reference sequence). The CDR3 loop reads CSARETNDEQYV. CDR3 DNA: TGCAGTGCTAGAGAAACGAATGACGAGCAGTACGTC.

This clonotype was observed a few times. V and J are TRBV20-1 and TRBJ2-7, with a possible D match to TRBD1 (7 bases). Germline V CDR1 and CDR2: DFQATT, SNEGSKA (reference sequence). There are 12 residues in the CDR3. V lost 2 bases and J 6 bases, leaving 11 bases between the germline ends. CDR3 nucleotides: TGCAGTGCTAGACAGGGGGGCGGCGAGCAGTACTTC. As protein: CSARQGGGEQYF.

The chain combines TRBV20-1 with TRBJ2-2; D not resolved. This CDR3 spans 14 amino acids. Germline values: CDR1 DFQATT, CDR2 SNEGSKA (reference sequence). The germline V and J ends were trimmed by 0 bases and 4 bases, with 9 bases remaining between them. The chain's CDR3 is CSARDSVGTGELFF. The CDR3 region has the DNA TGCAGTGCTAGAGATTCGGTGGGCACCGGGGAGCTGTTTTTT.

This chain connects TRBV28 to TRBJ1-3; no definite D call. The germline CDR1 and CDR2 sequences are MDHEN and SYDVKM. The CDR3 length is 13 residues. V was trimmed by 7 bases and J by 3 bases, leaving 10 bases between them. The CDR3 spells CASTLGFGNTIYF. CDR3 nucleotides: TGTGCCAGCACCCTCGGCTTTGGAAACACCATATATTTT.

This clonotype was seen just once. The V call is TRBV12-3 or TRBV12-4, the J call TRBJ2-7; 9 bases match TRBD1. CDR3 length: 14 residues. J was trimmed by 5 bases and V by 5 bases; bases with no gene match: 7. The CDR3 spells CASSPRDRAHEQYV. The CDR3, as DNA: TGTGCCAGCAGTCCGCGGGACAGGGCCCACGAGCAGTACGTC.

The table lists this clonotype with a few counts. This rearrangement joins TRBV12-3 or TRBV12-4 to TRBJ2-2; D is perhaps TRBD2 (5 bases). V was clipped by 5 bases and J by 0 bases, with 7 bases between them. This CDR3 is 14 amino acids long. The CDR3 here is CASSPGTNTGELFF. In DNA form, the CDR3 reads TGTGCCAGCAGTCCGGGGACGAACACCGGGGAGCTGTTTTTT.

The chain uses TRBV18 and TRBJ2-7; the D gene could be TRBD1 or TRBD2 (6 bases each). The CDR3 sequence is 14 residues long. Germline CDR1 reads KGHSH; CDR2 reads LQKENI. Trimming cost V 6 bases and J 5 bases, with 17 bases left between them. CDR3 coding DNA: TGTGCCAGCTCCTGGCGGGACAAGCACCACGAGCAGTACTTC. Translation gives CASSWRDKHHEQYF.

The J gene is TRBJ1-2, the V gene TRBV11-1; 7 positions agree with TRBD1. There are 17 residues in the CDR3. Germline V gene sequence: CDR1 SGHAT, CDR2 FQDESV (reference sequence). Unmatched junction bases numbered 11, after V lost 4 bases and J lost 0 bases. CDR3 coding DNA: TGTGCCAGCAGCTCATCGGACAGGACGAGCCCTAACTATGGCTACACCTTC. Its protein product is CASSSSDRTSPNYGYTF.

The J gene is TRBJ1-2, the V gene TRBV18; the match to TRBD1 covers 7 bases. CDR1 KGHSH and CDR2 LQKENI come from the germline V gene. CDR3 length: 14 residues. The ends lost 2 bases at V and 4 bases at J; junction bases unmatched: 4. The CDR3 is CASSPRGQTYGYTF. The CDR3, as DNA: TGTGCCAGCTCACCAAGGGGACAGACCTATGGCTACACCTTC.

The rearrangement links TRBV20-1 to TRBJ2-7; TRBD2 might be the D (5 bases). The CDR3 is made up of 14 amino acids. Germline values: CDR1 DFQATT, CDR2 SNEGSKA (reference sequence). V lost 3 bases and J 3 bases, leaving 15 bases between the germline ends. The CDR3 spells CSASDRLGSYEQYV. DNA for the CDR3: TGCAGTGCTAGCGACCGGCTAGGGAGCTACGAGCAGTACGTC.

The chain carries TRBV20-1 and TRBJ2-1; 10 positions agree with TRBD2. The germline CDR1 and CDR2 sequences are DFQATT and SNEGSKA (reference sequence). The ends lost 3 bases at V and 6 bases at J; junction bases unmatched: 2. The CDR3 spans 13 residues. The CDR3 region is CSARSGGANEQFF. CDR3 sequence (DNA): TGCAGTGCTAGGAGCGGGGGGGCCAATGAGCAGTTCTTC.

The chain is built from TRBV29-1 and TRBJ2-1; D is undetermined. The germline V gene encodes CDR1 SQVTM and CDR2 ANQGSEA. The CDR3 runs 12 residues. Trimming took off 3 bases at V and 7 bases at J, with 10 bases between the two ends. This CDR3 reads CSVDSTLNEQFF. The CDR3 DNA reads as TGCAGCGTTGATTCCACACTGAATGAGCAGTTCTTC.